The TCR beta chain under discussion was sequenced for a study of blood T cell repertoires in COVID-19 (TCRdb year 2020). In terms of the full investigation: Collaborator samples came from the United States, Italy and Spain and covered acute and convalescent phases of COVID-19. The prospective study material was composed of cDNA or gDNA derived from T cells, B-cell-depleted T cells, or PBMCs. The dataset comprised deeply sampled blood TCRbeta repertoires from subjects exposed to, actively infected with, or recovered from COVID-19. The repertoires were made available in a free public database intended to serve as a resource for research on the immune response to SARS-CoV-2. The samples were drawn from the first 160 participants of the ongoing ImmuneRACE study and from some 1,300 subjects provided by 6 global collaborators. The sample metadata nearly always contained a de-identified subject ID, COVID-19 status, age in years and sex. Where HLA class I and class II types were available, the types were taken from metadata supplied by the sample provider, not from assay-based typing. General study outcomes and caveats: The amount of clinical and demographic metadata varied by source and participant and was provided uncurated.

In regard to this clone: There is no known antigen for this receptor. No per-base quality is available; no much larger clone lies one base away.

From the cysteine up to the phenylalanine, the CDR3 has a length of 14 residues. The retained sequence is limited to the CDR3, 42 bases, with the frame set at the first base. A distance of 10 bases separates the germline ends of V and J, which lose 5 bases and 2 bases respectively. Reading the germline V gene gives CDR1 SGHVS and CDR2 FQNEAQ. Each collaborating institution followed its own protocols to collect whole blood in K2EDTA tubes. For TCRbeta analysis, collaborator samples were shipped as frozen whole blood, as isolated PBMCs, or as DNA extracted from either sample type. TCRbeta CDR3 regions were amplified from genomic DNA by means of the immunoSEQ Assay, a bias-controlled multiplex PCR. The authors processed their data as follows. Within the assay, amplification of reference gene primers was used to estimate how many nucleated cells each sample contained. To quantify the absolute abundance of each unique TCRbeta CDR3 rearrangement, sequence reads were collapsed and filtered. Productive Simpson clonality was computed per sample as the square root of Simpson's diversity index over productive rearrangements. Held by TCRdb, this immuneACCESS table contains in-frame sequences only and omits some clones. Under half of the omission traces to an unresolved V gene where checked; the cause of the rest is unknown. For V, J and clone size, that table is used; D and trimming come from the DNA. This sample holds roughly 180,000 clones; under 90% were observed only once. The top ten constitute more than 5.5% of the sample.

The receptor's source is a human donor in a cohort sampled during active COVID-19. The sequence is built from TRBV7-8 and TRBJ2-1, with the D segment identity uncertain. Source material: peripheral blood. The bases are TGTGCCAGCAGCGTTAGCCGGGCCTACAATGAGCAGTTCTTC. Its amino acids are CASSVSRAYNEQFF. Outside the CDR3, residues come from the reference TRBV7-8 and TRBJ2-1 proteins, so the full variable domain is: GAGVSQSPRYKVAKRGQDVALRCDPISGHVSLFWYQQALGQGPEFLTYFQNEAQLDKSGLPSDRFFAERPEGSVSTLKIQRTQQEDSAVYLCASSVSRAYNEQFFGPGTRLTVL.